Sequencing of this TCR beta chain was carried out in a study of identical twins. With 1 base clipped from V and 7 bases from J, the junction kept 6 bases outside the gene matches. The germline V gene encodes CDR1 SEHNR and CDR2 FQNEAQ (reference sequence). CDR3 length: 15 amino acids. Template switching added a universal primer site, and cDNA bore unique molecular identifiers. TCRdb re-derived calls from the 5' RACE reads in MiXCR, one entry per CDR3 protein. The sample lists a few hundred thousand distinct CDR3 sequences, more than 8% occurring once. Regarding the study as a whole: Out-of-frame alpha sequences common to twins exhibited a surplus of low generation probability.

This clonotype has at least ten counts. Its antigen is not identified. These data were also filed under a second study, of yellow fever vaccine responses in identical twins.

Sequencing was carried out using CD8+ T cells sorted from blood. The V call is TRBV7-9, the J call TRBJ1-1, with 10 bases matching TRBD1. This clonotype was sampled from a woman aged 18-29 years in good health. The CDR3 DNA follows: TGTGCCAGCAGCTTAGTGGGACAGGGGTTTGGTGAAGCTTTCTTT. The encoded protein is CASSLVGQGFGEAFF.